Presented here are 18 T cell receptor beta chains from one specimen sequenced in a study of OX40 agonist ivuxolimab in advanced cancers. Receptors were amplified or captured by the immunoSEQ multiplex PCR assay. TCRdb obtained this table from immuneACCESS and retained in-frame rearrangements with V and J assigned. These tables miss some clones; where compared with another copy, unresolved V genes account for less than half of the shortfall, and the remainder is unexplained. In all, the sample holds about 73,000 clones, and more than 80% of those were seen once. 0.4% to 0.55% of the sample belongs to the ten largest clones. The sample here was CD4+ or CD8+ T cells sorted from blood, taken in a trial of the OX40 agonist ivuxolimab. These receptors were obtained from an adult with an advanced solid tumor such as melanoma, head and neck, liver or kidney cancer.

This clone was recorded once. The rearrangement links TRBV30 to TRBJ2-3; the D is unclear. Trimming took 2 bases from V and 3 from J, leaving 6 bases between them. Germline V gives CDR1 GTSNPN, CDR2 SVGIG (reference sequence). CDR3 length equals 12 residues. CDR3: CAWSLLTDTQYF. The CDR3 coding sequence is TGTGCCTGGAGTCTTTTGACAGATACGCAGTATTTT.

The chain combines TRBV21-1 with TRBJ2-1. TRBV21-1 is described as a pseudogene. This CDR3 is built from 18 residues. This CDR3 reads CASSKALWGAAGHNEQFF. As DNA, the CDR3 is TGTGCCAGCAGCAAAGCGCTTTGGGGGGCCGCAGGCCACAATGAGCAGTTCTTC.

The genes are TRBV27 and TRBJ2-2; tentatively, D is TRBD2 (5 bases). Germline V gives CDR1 MNHEY, CDR2 SMNVEV (reference sequence). Trimming cost V 2 bases and J 0 bases, with 13 bases left between them. The CDR3 is made up of 17 amino acids. CDR3 DNA sequence: TGTGCCAGCAGTTTAGGAGGACTCCCCCCGAACACCGGGGAGCTGTTTTTT. The encoded protein is CASSLGGLPPNTGELFF.

The rearrangement uses TRBV6-1 and TRBJ1-5; D possibly corresponds to TRBD1 (6 bases). The CDR3 loop spans 13 amino acids. V dropped 2 bases and J dropped 7 bases, with 9 bases sitting between them. Germline V gene sequence: CDR1 MNHNS, CDR2 SASEGT. CDR3 sequence reads: CASSERQGQPQHF. The CDR3 DNA reads as TGTGCCAGCAGTGAACGCCAGGGGCAGCCCCAGCATTTT.

The V and J genes are TRBV7-6 and TRBJ1-1; D is perhaps TRBD1 (5 bases). Deletions cut 2 bases from V and 5 bases from J, with 15 bases between. This CDR3 is built from 15 residues. Germline lookup yields CDR1 SGHVS and CDR2 FNYEAQ. CDR3 bases: TGTGCCAGCAGCTTAAGTTTGGGGGTGAGGACTGAAGCTTTCTTT. Its translation: CASSLSLGVRTEAFF.

To note about this clone: Its ends do not fully match the called genes, so a read error is possible. The rearrangement links TRBV13 to TRBJ1-6; 12 bases line up with TRBD1. The CDR3 contains 17 residues. In germline, CDR1 is PRHDT, CDR2 FYEKMQ (reference sequence). Here the CDR3 reads CASSIGTGGASNSPLHF. CDR3 DNA: TGTGCCAGCAGCATAGGGACAGGGGGCGCCAGTAATTCACCCCTCCACTTT.

The V gene is TRBV5-4, the J gene TRBJ1-1; TRBD1 is a possible D gene (5 bases). The V gene lost 4 bases and the J gene lost 8 bases, with 15 bases spanning the gap. There are 13 residues in the CDR3. Germline values: CDR1 SGHNT, CDR2 YYREEE (reference sequence). The chain's CDR3 is CASSLNPGPEAFF. The CDR3 DNA is TGTGCCAGCAGCCTCAATCCGGGACCCGAAGCTTTCTTT. Variable domain in full (rest from reference TRBV5-4 and TRBJ1-1): ETGVTQSPTHLIKTRGQQVTLRCSSQSGHNTVSWYQQALGQGPQFIFQYYREEENGRGNFPPRFSGLQFPNYSSELNVNALELDDSALYLCASSLNPGPEAFFGQGTRLTVV.

The sample holds one count of this clone. The chain employs TRBV2 and TRBJ2-7, with TRBD2 matching 10 bases. V dropped 7 bases and J dropped 4; count of bases not matched to a gene: 7. The CDR3 runs to 14 residues. Germline CDR1 and CDR2: SNHLY and FYNNEI. CDR3 loop: CASKETSGPYEQYF. In DNA form, the CDR3 reads TGTGCCAGCAAGGAGACTAGCGGGCCGTACGAGCAGTACTTC.

The rearrangement uses TRBV7-2 and TRBJ2-3; 10 nucleotides line up with TRBD2. V gave up 0 bases and J gave up 4 bases; unmatched junction bases: 22. This CDR3 is 22 amino acids long. Germline CDR1 is SGHTA and CDR2 is FQGNSA. The CDR3 DNA sequence: TGTGCCAGCAGCTTAGCGGGGACTTCTAGCGGGAGTTTCCGGGTAGGGTCAGATACGCAGTATTTT. As protein: CASSLAGTSSGSFRVGSDTQYF.

The genes are TRBV6-6 and TRBJ2-7; 8 bases align to TRBD1. Germline V gene sequence: CDR1 MNHNY, CDR2 SVGAGI (reference sequence). V trimming: 1 base; J trimming: 3 bases; junction bases outside the gene matches: 2. The CDR3 covers 14 residues. The CDR3 here is CASSYLQGGYEQYF. The CDR3 DNA sequence: TGTGCCAGCAGTTACTTACAGGGGGGCTACGAGCAGTACTTC.

The V and J genes are TRBV2 and TRBJ2-1; 11 nucleotides agree with TRBD2. V lost 6 bases to trimming and J lost 8 bases; unmatched junction nucleotides: 9. The CDR3 extends over 15 amino acids. Germline CDR1 and CDR2: SNHLY and FYNNEI. CDR3 DNA sequence: TGTGCCAGCAGAGTTACTAGCGGGAGAGGGGATGAGCAGTTCTTC. Protein sequence: CASRVTSGRGDEQFF.

This chain joins TRBV27 and TRBJ1-1, with unresolved D. V was pared by 6 bases and J by 0 bases, with 11 bases between. Germline loops: CDR1 MNHEY, CDR2 SMNVEV (reference sequence). The CDR3 is made up of 14 amino acids. In DNA form, the CDR3 reads TGTGCCAGCAGGATCCGGGTCCTGAACACTGAAGCTTTCTTT. Translating gives CASRIRVLNTEAFF.

The V call is TRBV15, the J call TRBJ2-7; 8 bases are shared with TRBD2. This CDR3 contains 14 residues. In germline, CDR1 is LNHNV, CDR2 YYDKDF (reference sequence). V was clipped by 3 bases and J by 5 bases; unmatched bases: 6. The DNA of the CDR3 is TGTGCCACCAGCAGGGCGGGGGGCAGGGACGAGCAGTACTTC. It translates to CATSRAGGRDEQYF.

The chain combines TRBV18 with TRBJ1-1; D uncertain. The CDR3 totals 13 residues. Germline CDR1 reads KGHSH; CDR2 reads LQKENI. The V end was cut by 0 bases, the J end by 4 bases, with 6 bases between. The CDR3 region is CASSPPGVTEAFF. The CDR3 nucleotides are TGTGCCAGCTCACCACCTGGTGTCACTGAAGCTTTCTTT.

V is TRBV6-1 and J is TRBJ2-1; the D gene is possibly TRBD1 (6 bases). The ends were cut back, 8 bases at V and 3 bases at J, with 14 bases in the middle. Germline CDR1 and CDR2: MNHNS and SASEGT. The CDR3 consists of 14 residues. The CDR3 here is CASGETRGYNEQFF. The DNA for the CDR3 is TGTGCCAGCGGCGAGACCAGGGGCTACAATGAGCAGTTCTTC.

The genes are TRBV20-1 and TRBJ2-5; D is unresolved. The germline V and J ends were trimmed by 3 bases and 5 bases, with 7 bases remaining between them. Per the germline V gene, CDR1 is DFQATT and CDR2 is SNEGSKA (reference sequence). The length of the CDR3 is 11 residues. As DNA, the CDR3 is TGCAGTGCTAGGCTTTCCGAGACCCAGTACTTC. As protein: CSARLSETQYF.

The V and J genes are TRBV6-1 and TRBJ2-7, with 11 bases fitting TRBD2. The trim removed 3 bases at V and 3 bases at J, leaving 4 bases unmatched. The CDR3 is 15 amino acids. Per the germline V gene, CDR1 is MNHNS and CDR2 is SASEGT. In nucleotides, the CDR3 is TGTGCCAGCAGTGAGGTAGCGGGAGGGCTCTACGAGCAGTACTTC. Translating it yields CASSEVAGGLYEQYF.

Only one count was recorded for this clone. The chain recombines TRBV27 with TRBJ2-7, with 8 bases lining up with TRBD1. The V and J ends lost 6 bases and 3 bases, in that order; junction bases with no gene match: 10. The CDR3 sequence is 15 residues long. The germline CDR1 and CDR2 sequences are MNHEY and SMNVEV (reference sequence). CDR3 sequence reads: CASSLGQGLIYEQYF. CDR3 bases: TGTGCCAGCAGCTTAGGACAGGGCCTTATCTACGAGCAGTACTTC.